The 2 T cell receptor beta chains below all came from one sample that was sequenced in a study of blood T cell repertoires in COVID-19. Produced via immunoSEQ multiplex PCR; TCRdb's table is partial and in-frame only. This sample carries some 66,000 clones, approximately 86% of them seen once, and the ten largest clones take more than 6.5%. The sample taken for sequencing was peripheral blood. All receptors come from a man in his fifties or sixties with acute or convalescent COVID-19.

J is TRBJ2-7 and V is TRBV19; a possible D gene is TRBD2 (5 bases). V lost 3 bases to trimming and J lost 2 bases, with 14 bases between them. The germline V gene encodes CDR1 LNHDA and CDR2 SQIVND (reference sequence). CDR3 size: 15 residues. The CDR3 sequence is CASSMVLASTYEQYF. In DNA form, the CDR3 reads TGTGCCAGTAGTATGGTGCTAGCTAGTACCTACGAGCAGTACTTC.

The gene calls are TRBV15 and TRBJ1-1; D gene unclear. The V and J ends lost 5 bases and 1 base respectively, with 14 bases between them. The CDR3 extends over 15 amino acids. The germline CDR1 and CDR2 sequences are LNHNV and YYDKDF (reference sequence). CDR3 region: CATSASGEWNTEAFF. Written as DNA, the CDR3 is TGTGCCACCAGCGCCTCCGGTGAGTGGAACACTGAAGCTTTCTTT.